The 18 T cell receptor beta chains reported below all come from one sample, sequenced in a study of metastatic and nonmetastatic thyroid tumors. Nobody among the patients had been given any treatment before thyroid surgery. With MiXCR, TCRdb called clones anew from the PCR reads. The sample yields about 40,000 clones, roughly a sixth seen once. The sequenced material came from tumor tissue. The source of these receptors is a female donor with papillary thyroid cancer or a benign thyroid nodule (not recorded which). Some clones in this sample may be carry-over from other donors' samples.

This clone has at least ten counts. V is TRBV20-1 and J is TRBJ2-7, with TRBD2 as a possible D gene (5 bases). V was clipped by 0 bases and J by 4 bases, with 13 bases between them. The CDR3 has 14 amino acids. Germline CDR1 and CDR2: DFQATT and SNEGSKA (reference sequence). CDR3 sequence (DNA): TGCAGTGCTAGAGATACGACGAGGGCGTACGAGCAGTACTTC. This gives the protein CSARDTTRAYEQYF.

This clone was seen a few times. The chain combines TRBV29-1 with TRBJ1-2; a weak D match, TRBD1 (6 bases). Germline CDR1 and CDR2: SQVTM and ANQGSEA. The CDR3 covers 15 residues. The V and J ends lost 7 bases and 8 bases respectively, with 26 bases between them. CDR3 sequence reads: CSAMVRDIHDWGYTF. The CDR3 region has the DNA TGCAGCGCCATGGTCCGGGACATACATGATTGGGGCTACACCTTC.

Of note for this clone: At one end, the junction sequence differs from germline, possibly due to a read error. In nucleotides, the CDR3 is TGCGCCAGCAGCTCCGTGACTAACTATTGCTACACCTTC. Protein sequence: CASSSVTNYCYTF. The rearrangement uses TRBV5-1 and TRBJ1-2; the D is unclear. Germline CDR1 and CDR2: SGHRS and YFSETQ. The CDR3 loop spans 13 amino acids.

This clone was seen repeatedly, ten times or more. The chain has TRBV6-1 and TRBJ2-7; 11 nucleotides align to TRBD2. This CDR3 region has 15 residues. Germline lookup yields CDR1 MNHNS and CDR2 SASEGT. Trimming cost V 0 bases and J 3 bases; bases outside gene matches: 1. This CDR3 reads CASSEAGTSGYEQYF. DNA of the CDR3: TGTGCCAGCAGTGAAGCCGGGACTAGCGGCTACGAGCAGTACTTC.

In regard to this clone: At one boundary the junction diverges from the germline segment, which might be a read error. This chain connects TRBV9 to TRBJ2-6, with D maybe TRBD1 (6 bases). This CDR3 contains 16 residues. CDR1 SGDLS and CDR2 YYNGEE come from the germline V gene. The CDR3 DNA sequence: TGTTCCAGCAGCGCCAACAGGGCGACTTGGGCCAACGTCCTGACTTTC. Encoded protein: CSSSANRATWANVLTF. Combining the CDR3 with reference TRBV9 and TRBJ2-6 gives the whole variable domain DSGVTQTPKHLITATGQRVTLRCSPRSGDLSVYWYQQSLDQGLQFLIQYYNGEERAKGNILERFSAQQFPDLHSELNLSSLELGDSALYFCSSSANRATWANVLTFGAGSRLTVL.

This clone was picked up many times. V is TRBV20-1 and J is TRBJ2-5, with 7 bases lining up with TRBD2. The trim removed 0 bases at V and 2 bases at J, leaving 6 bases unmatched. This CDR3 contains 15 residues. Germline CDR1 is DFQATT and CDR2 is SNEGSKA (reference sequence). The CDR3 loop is CSARDHKRDQETQYF. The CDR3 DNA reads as TGCAGTGCTAGAGATCACAAGCGGGATCAAGAGACCCAGTACTTC.

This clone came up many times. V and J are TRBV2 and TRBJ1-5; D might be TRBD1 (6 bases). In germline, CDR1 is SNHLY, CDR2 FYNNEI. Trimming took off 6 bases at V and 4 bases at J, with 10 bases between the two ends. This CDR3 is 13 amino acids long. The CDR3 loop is CASRGQGNQPQHF. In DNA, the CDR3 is TGTGCCAGCAGGGGGCAGGGGAATCAGCCCCAGCATTTT.

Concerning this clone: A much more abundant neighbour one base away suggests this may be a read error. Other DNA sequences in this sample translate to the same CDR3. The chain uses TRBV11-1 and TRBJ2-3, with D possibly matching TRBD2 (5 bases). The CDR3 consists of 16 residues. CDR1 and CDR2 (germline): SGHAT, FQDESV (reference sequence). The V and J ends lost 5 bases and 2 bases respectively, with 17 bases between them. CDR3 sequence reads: CASSLGGPGSTDTQYF. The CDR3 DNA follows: TGTGCCAGCAGCCTTGGTGGACCGGGATCCACAGATACGCAGTATTTT.

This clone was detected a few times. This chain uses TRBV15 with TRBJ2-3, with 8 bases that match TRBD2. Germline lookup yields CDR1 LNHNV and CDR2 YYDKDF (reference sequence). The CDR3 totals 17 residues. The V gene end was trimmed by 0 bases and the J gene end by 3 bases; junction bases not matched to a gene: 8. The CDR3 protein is CATSREPPGGQTDTQYF. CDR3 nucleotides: TGTGCCACCAGCAGAGAACCCCCGGGAGGGCAGACAGATACGCAGTATTTT.

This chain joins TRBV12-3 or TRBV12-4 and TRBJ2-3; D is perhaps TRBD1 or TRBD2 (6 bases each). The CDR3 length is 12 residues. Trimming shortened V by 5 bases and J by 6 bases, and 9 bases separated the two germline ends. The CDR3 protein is CASSRGGDTQYF. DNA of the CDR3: TGTGCCAGCAGTCGAGGGGGGGATACGCAGTATTTT.

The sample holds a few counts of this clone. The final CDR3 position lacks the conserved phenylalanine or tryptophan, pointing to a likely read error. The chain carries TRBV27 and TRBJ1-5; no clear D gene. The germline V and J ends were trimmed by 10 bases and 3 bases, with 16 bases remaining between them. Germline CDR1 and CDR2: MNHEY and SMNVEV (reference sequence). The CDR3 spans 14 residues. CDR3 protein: CAISRGEVNQPQHS. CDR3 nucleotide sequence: TGTGCCATCAGCCGAGGCGAGGTCAATCAGCCCCAGCATTCT.

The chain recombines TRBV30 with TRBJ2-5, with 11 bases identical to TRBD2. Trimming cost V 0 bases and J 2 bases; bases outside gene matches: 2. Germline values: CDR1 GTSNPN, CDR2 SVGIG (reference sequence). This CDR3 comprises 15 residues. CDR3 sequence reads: CAWSVGTSGQETQYF. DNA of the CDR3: TGTGCCTGGAGTGTGGGGACTAGCGGTCAAGAGACCCAGTACTTC.

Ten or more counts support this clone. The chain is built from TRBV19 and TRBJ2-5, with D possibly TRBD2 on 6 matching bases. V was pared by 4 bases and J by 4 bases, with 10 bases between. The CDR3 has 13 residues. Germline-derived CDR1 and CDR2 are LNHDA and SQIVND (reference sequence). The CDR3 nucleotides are TGTGCCAGTAGTAACCCGGAGGGAGAGACCCAGTACTTC. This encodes CASSNPEGETQYF.

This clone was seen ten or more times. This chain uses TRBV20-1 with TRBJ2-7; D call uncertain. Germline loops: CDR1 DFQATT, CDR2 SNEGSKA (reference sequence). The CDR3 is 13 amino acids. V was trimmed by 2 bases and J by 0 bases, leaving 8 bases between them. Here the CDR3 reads CSARTGFSYEQYF. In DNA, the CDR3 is TGCAGTGCTAGAACGGGCTTCTCCTACGAGCAGTACTTC.

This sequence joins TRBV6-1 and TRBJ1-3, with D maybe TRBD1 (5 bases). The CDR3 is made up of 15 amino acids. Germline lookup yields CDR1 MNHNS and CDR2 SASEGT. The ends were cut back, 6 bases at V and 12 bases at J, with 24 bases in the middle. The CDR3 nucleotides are TGTGCCAGCAGCGAATGGGGGTCTGTCCCAACGGGCATATATTTT. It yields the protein CASSEWGSVPTGIYF.

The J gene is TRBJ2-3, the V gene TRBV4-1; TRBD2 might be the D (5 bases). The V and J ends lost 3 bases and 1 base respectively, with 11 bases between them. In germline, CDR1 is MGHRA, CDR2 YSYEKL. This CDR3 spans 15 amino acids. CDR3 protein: CASSQSLRGTDTQYF. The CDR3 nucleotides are TGCGCCAGCAGCCAGAGCTTGAGGGGCACAGATACGCAGTATTTT.

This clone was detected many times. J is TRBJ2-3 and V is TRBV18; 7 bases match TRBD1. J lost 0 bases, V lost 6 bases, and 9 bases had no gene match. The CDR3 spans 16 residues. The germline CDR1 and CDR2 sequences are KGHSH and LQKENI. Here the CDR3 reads CASSYRGHESTDTQYF. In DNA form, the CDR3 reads TGTGCCAGCTCTTATAGGGGGCATGAGAGCACAGATACGCAGTATTTT.

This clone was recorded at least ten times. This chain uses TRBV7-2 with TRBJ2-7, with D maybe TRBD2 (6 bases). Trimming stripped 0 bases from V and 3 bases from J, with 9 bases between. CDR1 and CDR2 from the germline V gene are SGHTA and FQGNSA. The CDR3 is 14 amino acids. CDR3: CASSLAGGNYEQYF. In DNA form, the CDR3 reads TGTGCCAGCAGCTTAGCGGGCGGGAACTACGAGCAGTACTTC. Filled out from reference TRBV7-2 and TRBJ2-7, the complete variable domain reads GAGVSQSPSNKVTEKGKDVELRCDPISGHTALYWYRQSLGQGLEFLIYFQGNSAPDKSGLPSDRFSAERTGGSVSTLTIQRTQQEDSAVYLCASSLAGGNYEQYFGPGTRLTVT.